This is a list of T cell receptor beta chains from one sample in a study of cytomegalovirus exposure and HLA in healthy donors. TCRdb's copy holds only in-frame clones and misses some; the assay was immunoSEQ multiplex PCR. The sample lists about 160,000 clones; around 88% were seen once. The sequencing sample was made of PBMCs. These receptors originate from a woman younger than 30 in good health and CMV-seronegative. CDR3s include the opening cysteine and the closing phenylalanine or tryptophan. The D gene is left open where the match is weak. For some rows the clone size is stated as once, few or many, or as a class when expanded; others skip it.

-,TRBV2,TRBJ1-5,-,TGTGCCAGCAGTTTCGCGAATCAGCCCCAGCATTTT,CASSFANQPQHF
-,TRBV5-1,TRBJ2-3,TRBD1,TGCGCCAGCACCGGGACAGGGGGCACAGATACGCAGTATTTT,CASTGTGGTDTQYF
few,TRBV7-9,TRBJ2-3,-,TGTGCCAGCAGCTCAATGACAGATACGCAGTATTTT,CASSSMTDTQYF
-,TRBV28,TRBJ2-3,-,TGTGCCAGCAGTTTACTAGAAGACAGAGAAAATACGCAGTATTTT,CASSLLEDRENTQYF
once,TRBV19,TRBJ2-1,-,TGTGCCAGTAGTATAGACCCGACAAGTGAGCAGTTCTTC,CASSIDPTSEQFF
once,TRBV5-1,TRBJ1-1,-,TGCGCCAGCAGCCCTGGCCGGGAGCACTTTGAAGCTTTCTTT,CASSPGREHFEAFF
few,TRBV6-4,TRBJ1-1,-,TGTGCCAGCAGTGACTCTCCAGAGAACACTGAAGCTTTCTTT,CASSDSPENTEAFF
-,TRBV27,TRBJ2-7,-,TGTGCCAGCATGGGCCCCCTCTCCTACGAGCAGTACTTC,CASMGPLSYEQYF
-,TRBV5-1,TRBJ1-1,-,TGCGCCAGCAGCCCGACAGGGAACACTGAAGCTTTCTTT,CASSPTGNTEAFF
few,TRBV4-1,TRBJ2-7,TRBD2,TGCGCCAGCAGCCAAGCCTCGGGACTAGCGGACTACGAGCAGTACTTC,CASSQASGLADYEQYF
-,TRBV11-2,TRBJ2-1,-,TGTGCCAGCAGCTTAGAATGGACAACGGATGAGCAGTTCTTC,CASSLEWTTDEQFF
-,TRBV2,TRBJ2-5,-,TGTGCCAGCGAGGGTGGAGAGACCCAGTACTTC,CASEGGETQYF
-,TRBV21-1,TRBJ2-5,-,TGTGCCAGCAGCACCTCAGGGACTAGCGGGAGCGCTGGGGAGACCCAGTACTTC,CASSTSGTSGSAGETQYF
-,TRBV28,TRBJ2-1,TRBD2,TGTGCCAGCAGCGCGGGGGGGGACTACAATGAGCAGTTCTTC,CASSAGGDYNEQFF
-,TRBV10-3,TRBJ2-5,TRBD1,TGTGCCATCAGCACGACAGGGGACGAGACCCAGTACTTC,CAISTTGDETQYF
-,TRBV5-4,TRBJ2-7,TRBD2,TGTGCCAGCAGCAGGACGGGAGGGCCTTCCTACGAGCAGTACTTC,CASSRTGGPSYEQYF
-,TRBV7-9,TRBJ2-1,-,TGTGCCAGCAGCGGCTCTGTCGATGAGCAGTTCTTC,CASSGSVDEQFF
-,TRBV27,TRBJ2-3,-,TGTGCCAGCAGTCTCCTAGGCATGTGGGGCACAGATACGCAGTATTTT,CASSLLGMWGTDTQYF
-,TRBV9,TRBJ1-4,-,TGTGCCAGCAGCTGGAAGGGGACAACTAATGAAAAACTGTTTTTT,CASSWKGTTNEKLFF
-,TRBV5-1,TRBJ1-5,-,TGCGCCAGCAGCGCACAACAGGGAATTCAGCCCCAGCATTTT,CASSAQQGIQPQHF
once,TRBV19,TRBJ1-5,-,TGTGCCAGTAGTATAGTAGGCGAGGATTGGAGCAATCAGCCCCAGCATTTT,CASSIVGEDWSNQPQHF
-,TRBV10-3,TRBJ1-6,TRBD1,TGTGCCATCAGATCGGGACAGGGTAATTCACCCCTCCACTTT,CAIRSGQGNSPLHF
-,TRBV6-5,TRBJ2-1,-,TGTGCCAGCAGTTACTTGGTCTGGATCCAGGATGAGCAGTTCTTC,CASSYLVWIQDEQFF
-,TRBV27,TRBJ2-2,-,TGTGCCAGCAGTTTATCCGTCCGGGAATGGAGGTCCGGGGAGCTGTTTTTT,CASSLSVREWRSGELFF
-,TRBV28,TRBJ2-3,TRBD2,TGTGCCAGCAGTCTGACTAGCCTCACAGATACGCAGTATTTT,CASSLTSLTDTQYF
-,TRBV9,TRBJ2-7,-,TGTGCCAGCAGCCCCATCAGCGTAAGTAACGAGCAGTACTTC,CASSPISVSNEQYF